This T cell receptor (beta chain) emerged from a study of early T cells in non-severe SARS-CoV-2 infection (dated by TCRdb to the early 2020s). About the investigation overall: Because TCR sequencing relied on bulk RNA taken from unsorted whole blood, pairing of alpha and beta chains was not possible. Paper-wide results and their limitations: Matching against VDJdb was skewed toward anti-spike CD8 responses, likely underestimated virus-specific expansions, and missed private and CD4 specificities.

This clonotype occurred many times. The antigen it binds to is not known. No base quality values were provided; no much bigger clone lies one nucleotide off. Library generation was performed with 5' RACE. TCRdb lists the instrument as NextSeq 500. In the TCR library protocol, unique molecular identifiers were attached to individual cDNA molecules to correct for PCR bias and sequencing error. TCR alpha and beta chains were both sequenced, and the abundances of alpha and beta sequences in each sample were closely correlated with each other. Under the source paper's analysis protocol: Decombinator V4 was used to annotate TCR sequences for V gene, J gene and CDR3. Expanded TCRs were defined as changing significantly between any two time points under a Poisson model with p below 0.0001. TCR abundances were normalised to the total number of TCRs sequenced per sample and expressed as counts per million. TRAV1-2 paired with TRAJ12, TRAJ20 or TRAJ33 defined MAIT TCRs, while TRAV10 paired with TRAJ18 defined iNKT TCRs. VDJdb, accessed 1 November 2021, was searched for CMV, EBV and SARS-CoV-2 annotated TCRs, with TCRs annotated for multiple antigens excluded. The public reads were run again by TCRdb, first through fastp at Q25 and then through MiXCR, and only productive beta chains were kept. A single entry per CDR3 protein holds the most common genes and DNA from its merged rows. TCRdb, not the original authors, processed these V and J calls. The sample yields around 68,000 distinct CDR3 sequences; 5.5% to 7% were counted once. The top ten constitute around 3.3% of the sample.

Set within a cohort of healthcare workers in London, UK, this nested case-control study involved weekly PCR testing of nasopharyngeal swabs along with blood sampling. Healthcare workers were enrolled in the week of the UK lockdown, from 23 to 31 March 2020, and were followed every week for up to roughly 16 weeks. The germline V gene encodes CDR1 KGHDR and CDR2 SFDVKD. At the junction V is shortened by 8 bases and J by 9 bases, with 10 bases in between. The cysteine opens and the phenylalanine closes a CDR3 of 12 amino acids. CDR3 DNA only is kept here, 36 bases in frame from base 1. The sequence was collected from an adult who was a healthcare worker with PCR-confirmed SARS-CoV-2 infection or an uninfected control (not recorded which). Source: whole blood, taken at baseline. This chain is built from TRBV24-1 and TRBJ1-6; there is no confident call for the D gene. The CDR3 here reads CATIPLGSPLHF. At the DNA level, the sequence is TGTGCCACCATTCCGTTGGGTTCACCCCTCCACTTT.